Listed below are T cell receptor beta chains from one sample, sequenced in a study of blood T cell repertoires in COVID-19. TCRdb keeps only in-frame clones here, not all; method: immunoSEQ multiplex PCR. The sample holds just under 80,000 clones, roughly 80% seen once. The sample taken for sequencing was peripheral blood. The receptor source for this set is a human donor in a cohort sampled during active COVID-19. CDR3s leave out the opening cysteine and the closing phenylalanine or tryptophan. The D gene is left open where the match is weak.

CDR3 protein,V gene,CDR3 length,D gene
ASSRGGDRRSYEQY,TRBV28,14,TRBD1
ASGCTPGQGDEQY,TRBV12-5,13,TRBD1
ASSPAGGRSYNSPLH,TRBV5-4,15,TRBD1
ASSHWDRGTNEKLF,TRBV5-1,14,TRBD1
ASRGRGRGTNEKLF,TRBV28,14,-
AWRHNYEQY,TRBV30,9,-
ASSGSAGATYNEQF,TRBV5-1,14,TRBD2
ASSLIGEYGYT,TRBV12-3/TRBV12-4,11,-
AGGQVGNEQY,TRBV2,10,TRBD1
ASSLGQGVTGELF,TRBV5-1,13,TRBD1
ASSLSGTEQF,TRBV5-1,10,-
TSSSTGSNEKLF,TRBV7-9,12,TRBD1
ATSRADRGKGGDEQF,TRBV15,15,TRBD1
ASSPRPGRDGEQY,TRBV9,13,-
ASSLVYQRELF,TRBV5-5,11,-
ASSSGQGVTEAF,TRBV5-1,12,TRBD1
ASSLPGLAGNTGELF,TRBV3-1/TRBV3-2,15,TRBD2
ASYGPQRTAYT,TRBV19,11,-
ASSLQGVNTEAF,TRBV28,12,TRBD1
ASSASGNTGELF,TRBV19,12,TRBD2
ASSLSTGSSGNTIY,TRBV28,14,-
ASSVGVNTGAANEQF,TRBV9,15,-
ASSLTEETQY,TRBV5-1,10,-
ASSDGRTTTINQPQH,TRBV6-2/TRBV6-3,15,-
ASSPSGTGNQPQH,TRBV7-8,13,TRBD1
ASSQTGTGSEKLF,TRBV4-1,13,TRBD1
ASSRVEGTGEQY,TRBV18,12,-
ASRGGDPVDTQY,TRBV3-1/TRBV3-2,12,TRBD2
ASSPPKGKGTEAF,TRBV18,13,-
ASSLGEGGTEAF,TRBV3-1/TRBV3-2,12,-
ASSKAGGETQY,TRBV9,11,TRBD2
ASSEGGGRWF,TRBV6-1,10,TRBD2
ATSRGRQGLISYEQY,TRBV15,15,-
ASSDRGLLGYT,TRBV2,11,-
ASSLEATSSYEQY,TRBV5-5,13,-
ASSRDRGSGANVLT,TRBV6-6,14,TRBD1
ASSSSVDYEQY,TRBV3-1/TRBV3-2,11,-
ASSDNRAGSGANVLT,TRBV10-1,15,-
ASSLAMAGLQETQY,TRBV5-1,14,-
ASSDRGYSPLH,TRBV2,11,-
ASSSGQGDEKLF,TRBV7-9,12,TRBD1
ASSRGEGLPYGYT,TRBV3-1/TRBV3-2,13,-
SVAVSAPSYEQY,TRBV29-1,12,-
ASSPWDRSNTEAF,TRBV7-9,13,TRBD1
ASSLTGLAGEVEQF,TRBV28,14,TRBD2
ASSLWRDGELF,TRBV12-3/TRBV12-4,11,-
ASSVSTPDRGYT,TRBV5-1,12,-
ASILQGAGADTQY,TRBV2,13,-
ASSVGQGSGYT,TRBV5-1,11,TRBD1
ASMIREGRETQY,TRBV2,12,TRBD2
AWTSGGRRTDTQY,TRBV30,13,TRBD2
ASSPTARGSTDTQY,TRBV7-3,14,-
ASSLGVSGVYEQY,TRBV5-1,13,TRBD2
ASPTGPNTGELF,TRBV7-9,12,TRBD1
ASSEDRTGSYEQY,TRBV6-4,13,TRBD1
ASMGSGGNNEQF,TRBV6-5,12,TRBD2
ASSLRVLGNSPLH,TRBV11-2,13,-
ATALRLGNQPQH,TRBV15,12,-
ASSPSPENTGELF,TRBV5-1,13,-